A single sample gave rise to the 20 T cell receptor beta chains below, sequenced in a study of blood T cell repertoires in COVID-19. Profiled with immunoSEQ multiplex PCR; TCRdb holds only in-frame clones, not every one. The sample lists 110,000 to 150,000 clones; around 80% were seen once. Sequenced material: PBMCs or T cells enriched from blood (not recorded which). The receptors derive from a woman in her forties or fifties who had recovered from COVID-19.

The CDR3 protein is CASSLSGTGELFF. CDR3 DNA sequence: TGTGCCAGCAGTCTTAGCGGAACCGGGGAGCTGTTTTTT. The chain links TRBV9 to TRBJ2-2, with D perhaps TRBD2 (6 bases). The CDR3 has 13 residues. CDR1 is SGDLS, CDR2 YYNGEE, per germline. V lost 5 bases, J lost 5 bases, and 10 bases lay in between.

V is TRBV5-1 and J is TRBJ2-2; tentative D call: TRBD1 (5 bases). This CDR3 comprises 13 residues. The germline V gene encodes CDR1 SGHRS and CDR2 YFSETQ. V lost 3 bases and J 5 bases, leaving 8 bases between the germline ends. The CDR3 DNA is TGCGCCAGCAGCTACCAGGGAACCGGGGAGCTGTTTTTT. It specifies CASSYQGTGELFF.

The rearrangement uses TRBV6-5 and TRBJ2-7; 8 bases agree with TRBD1. Germline CDR1 MNHEY, CDR2 SVGAGI. The length of the CDR3 is 13 residues. Trimming removed 7 bases from V and 3 bases from J; junction bases left unmatched: 5. CDR3 amino acids: CASIGDRLYEQYF. CDR3 DNA: TGTGCCAGCATTGGGGACAGGCTCTACGAGCAGTACTTC.

This clone occurred a few times. J is TRBJ1-1 and V is TRBV18, with D maybe TRBD1 (5 bases). Germline CDR1 is KGHSH and CDR2 is LQKENI. Trimming left V 1 base short and J 3 bases short, with 12 bases between. CDR3 length: 15 amino acids. DNA for the CDR3: TGTGCCAGCTCACCACAGGGGAATGGTGACACTGAAGCTTTCTTT. This sequence encodes CASSPQGNGDTEAFF. The full variable domain, completed using reference TRBV18 and TRBJ1-1, is NAGVMQNPRHLVRRRGQEARLRCSPMKGHSHVYWYRQLPEEGLKFMVYLQKENIIDESGMPKERFSAEFPKEGPSILRIQQVVRGDSAAYFCASSPQGNGDTEAFFGQGTRLTVV.

V and J are TRBV21-1 and TRBJ2-5; the table's D call, TRBD2, has no DNA check behind it. TRBV21-1 is reported as a pseudogene. The CDR3 length is 14 residues. The chain's CDR3 is CASSKVTSGETQYF. Here the CDR3 DNA reads TGTGCCAGCAGCAAGGTGACTAGCGGGGAGACCCAGTACTTC.

V usage is TRBV28 and J usage is TRBJ2-7; D is perhaps TRBD1 (6 bases). Germline CDR1 reads MDHEN; CDR2 reads SYDVKM. CDR3 length: 12 amino acids. V shed 11 bases and J shed 3 bases, with 14 bases lying between them. The CDR3 DNA follows: TGTGCCGCCCAGAGAGGGGGCTACGAGCAGTACTTC. Residues: CAAQRGGYEQYF.

The chain recombines TRBV5-8 with TRBJ2-1; 11 nucleotides line up with TRBD2. Germline-derived CDR1 and CDR2 are SGHTS and YDEGEE. V lost 0 bases, J lost 5 bases, and 7 bases stayed unmatched. This CDR3 has 17 amino acids. Here the CDR3 reads CASSLGTTSGADNEQFF. The CDR3 bases are TGTGCCAGCAGCTTGGGAACGACTAGCGGGGCGGACAATGAGCAGTTCTTC.

DNA of the CDR3: TGTGCCAGTAGTATAAACGGTTACAATGAGCAGTTCTTC. This encodes CASSINGYNEQFF. J is TRBJ2-1 and V is TRBV19, with D hard to call. The ends were cut back, 2 bases at V and 4 bases at J, with 6 bases in the middle. This CDR3 contains 13 residues. The germline gives CDR1 LNHDA, CDR2 SQIVND (reference sequence).

This rearrangement joins TRBV5-1 to TRBJ2-7, with TRBD2 matching over 9 bases. The CDR3 consists of 18 residues. The V and J ends lost 4 bases and 4 bases, in that order; junction bases with no gene match: 18. CDR1 and CDR2 from the germline V gene are SGHRS and YFSETQ. CDR3 residues: CASSGNPKYSGRLYEQYF. In DNA form, the CDR3 reads TGCGCCAGCAGCGGGAATCCGAAGTATAGCGGGAGACTTTACGAGCAGTACTTC.

This clone was seen only once. The chain recombines TRBV9 with TRBJ2-1; 15 bases are a match to TRBD2. Germline values: CDR1 SGDLS, CDR2 YYNGEE. The V gene end was trimmed by 4 bases and the J gene end by 1 base; junction bases not matched to a gene: 6. The CDR3 totals 18 residues. CDR3 coding DNA: TGTGCCAGCAGCCCAAGGACTAGCGGGGGGGGATCCTACAATGAGCAGTTCTTC. Translation gives CASSPRTSGGGSYNEQFF.

The chain combines TRBV9 with TRBJ1-1; TRBD1 might be the D (5 bases). CDR3 size: 18 residues. Germline V gene sequence: CDR1 SGDLS, CDR2 YYNGEE. V lost 0 bases and J 0 bases, leaving 18 bases between the germline ends. The CDR3 sequence: CASSVEDGGEAMNTEAFF. CDR3 sequence (DNA): TGTGCCAGCAGCGTAGAGGACGGGGGGGAGGCCATGAACACTGAAGCTTTCTTT.

The genes are TRBV5-1 and TRBJ1-4, with 10 bases identical to TRBD1. Unmatched junction bases numbered 6, after V lost 4 bases and J lost 0 bases. Germline loops: CDR1 SGHRS, CDR2 YFSETQ. The CDR3 runs to 17 residues. Written as DNA, the CDR3 is TGCGCCAGCAGCCCGGGACAGGGGCGCTCAACTAATGAAAAACTGTTTTTT. Amino acid sequence: CASSPGQGRSTNEKLFF.

The chain couples TRBV11-2 to TRBJ2-7; 7 nucleotides match TRBD1. The V gene end was trimmed by 4 bases and the J gene end by 2 bases; junction bases not matched to a gene: 2. Germline V CDR1 and CDR2: SGHAT, FQNNGV. CDR3 length: 13 amino acids. The DNA for the CDR3 is TGTGCCAGCAGCTCGGGACAGCCCTACGAGCAGTACGTC. Translation gives CASSSGQPYEQYV.

This clone appeared once. The gene calls are TRBV2 and TRBJ1-5; D is uncertain. Germline-derived CDR1 and CDR2 are SNHLY and FYNNEI. This CDR3 has 14 amino acids. V lost 6 bases and J 5 bases, leaving 14 bases between the germline ends. The CDR3 DNA sequence: TGTGCCAGCAGGGGCGACCAGGACTATCAGCCCCAGCATTTT. Its protein is CASRGDQDYQPQHF.

The rearrangement links TRBV4-1 to TRBJ2-1; 9 bases align to TRBD2. With 0 bases clipped from V and 9 bases from J, the junction kept 12 bases outside the gene matches. The CDR3 is made up of 17 amino acids. Germline values: CDR1 MGHRA, CDR2 YSYEKL. The CDR3 region has the DNA TGCGCCAGCAGCCAAGATGGTAGCGGGGGATCTAGGGGTGAGCAGTTCTTC. Protein: CASSQDGSGGSRGEQFF.

The chain has TRBV6-2 or TRBV6-3 and TRBJ2-2, with D perhaps matching TRBD2 (6 bases). Germline CDR1 MNHEY, CDR2 SVGEGT. CDR3 size: 14 residues. V lost 2 bases, J lost 5 bases, and 9 bases lay in between. The CDR3 nucleotides read TGTGCCAGCAGTTACAGGAGGGAGACCGGGGAGCTGTTTTTT. Amino acids: CASSYRRETGELFF.

The rearrangement joins TRBV28 to TRBJ1-6; no clear D. The CDR3 length is 11 residues. V was trimmed by 3 bases and J by 11 bases, leaving 5 bases between them. Germline lookup yields CDR1 MDHEN and CDR2 SYDVKM. This CDR3 reads CASSLSTPLHF. Written as DNA, the CDR3 is TGTGCCAGCAGTTTGTCTACACCCCTCCACTTT. Looking up the rest from reference TRBV28 and TRBJ1-6 gives the full variable domain: DVKVTQSSRYLVKRTGEKVFLECVQDMDHENMFWYRQDPGLGLRLIYFSYDVKMKEKGDIPEGYSVSREKKERFSLILESASTNQTSMYLCASSLSTPLHFGNGTRLTVT.

This chain uses TRBV28 with TRBJ1-3, with 10 bases identical to TRBD1. The V segment lost 5 bases and the J segment 7 bases; nucleotides outside the gene matches: 8. This CDR3 comprises 15 residues. From germline, CDR1 is MDHEN and CDR2 SYDVKM. The CDR3 is CASSKTGGLRNTIYF. The CDR3 region has the DNA TGTGCCAGCAGTAAGACAGGGGGCCTTAGGAACACCATATATTTT.

The V gene is TRBV5-1, the J gene TRBJ2-3; TRBD2 matches 7 bases. This CDR3 has 15 amino acids. The V gene's germline CDR1 is SGHRS and CDR2 YFSETQ. V lost 4 bases to trimming and J lost 5 bases; unmatched junction nucleotides: 10. CDR3 DNA sequence: TGCGCCAGCAGCCCTCAGGCGGGGGAGGTAGATACGCAGTATTTT. Translating gives CASSPQAGEVDTQYF. The complete variable domain, with remaining parts taken from reference TRBV5-1 and TRBJ2-3, reads KAGVTQTPRYLIKTRGQQVTLSCSPISGHRSVSWYQQTPGQGLQFLFEYFSETQRNKGNFPGRFSGRQFSNSRSEMNVSTLELGDSALYLCASSPQAGEVDTQYFGPGTRLTVL.

Turning to this clone: One end of the junction fails to match germline, which may point to a read error. This rearrangement joins TRBV6-1 to TRBJ2-1, with 10 positions matching TRBD1. This CDR3 is built from 12 residues. Germline CDR1 MNHNS, CDR2 SASEGT. CDR3 DNA: TGTGCCAGCAGTGAATACGGACAGGGGGGGATCTTC. Protein sequence: CASSEYGQGGIF.